These T cell receptor beta chains were read from a single sample in a study of monozygotic twins with inflammatory bowel disease. TCRdb re-analyzed the 5' RACE reads; it lists each CDR3 protein once, without DNA. The listing records approximately 330,000 distinct CDR3 sequences. Sequencing input: blood. The receptors come from a human donor with ulcerative colitis or Crohn's disease, or a healthy co-twin of an affected twin (not recorded which). The CDR3 runs from the conserved cysteine through the conserved F or W.

J gene | V gene | CDR3 protein
TRBJ2-7 | TRBV5-1 | CASSLAGGGDYEQYF
TRBJ1-2 | TRBV6-2/TRBV6-3 | CASSPRYGPYGYTF
TRBJ2-5 | TRBV11-2 | CASSLGARQETQYF
TRBJ2-6 | TRBV28 | CASRTRDRGSGANVLTF
TRBJ1-3 | TRBV6-6 | CATATYGNTIYF
TRBJ2-7 | TRBV12-3/TRBV12-4 | CASSAGVRREAYEQYF
TRBJ1-1 | TRBV20-1 | CSARARLNRAFF
TRBJ1-2 | TRBV9 | CASSVEGQGYYGYTF
TRBJ2-7 | TRBV5-1 | CASSLIPSSGIGEQYF
TRBJ2-7 | TRBV5-6 | CASTGGMPYEQYF
TRBJ2-2 | TRBV27 | CASSAGREGLSTGELFF
TRBJ2-7 | TRBV5-5 | CASSLDPVTTYEQYF
TRBJ1-2 | TRBV7-2 | CASSGGEGIYGYTF
TRBJ1-1 | TRBV28 | CASSSTGTDNTEAFF
TRBJ2-1 | TRBV5-4 | CASSPPQSSYNEQFF
TRBJ2-3 | TRBV20-1 | CSASSQGRPDTQYF
TRBJ1-1 | TRBV12-3/TRBV12-4 | CASSLGGTPGTEAFF
TRBJ2-5 | TRBV20-1 | CSATQGQETQYF
TRBJ2-2 | TRBV20-1 | CSAPGLAGSGELFF
TRBJ2-3 | TRBV20-1 | CSARDPRTDTQYF
TRBJ2-4 | TRBV7-2 | CASSLGGIQYF
TRBJ2-2 | TRBV2 | CASSGDLYTGELFF
TRBJ1-5 | TRBV6-5 | CASSYGGFSNQPQHF
TRBJ1-1 | TRBV7-9 | CASSLALTTEAFF
TRBJ1-2 | TRBV12-3/TRBV12-4 | CASSLPPADGYTF
TRBJ1-6 | TRBV18 | CASSQLGPTNSPLHF
TRBJ1-5 | TRBV29-1 | CSVIGQGSNQPQHF
TRBJ2-2 | TRBV11-2 | CASSLEAGSGELFF
TRBJ1-2 | TRBV9 | CASSALLGGAHGYTF
TRBJ2-3 | TRBV9 | CDSSVEASGTDTQYF
TRBJ2-2 | TRBV5-5 | CASSFELVVTGELFF
TRBJ2-5 | TRBV5-1 | CASSTRQEETQYF
TRBJ2-4 | TRBV28 | CASSSPRTGGAGKNIQYF
TRBJ1-5 | TRBV4-1 | CASSQEAGQRNQPQHF
TRBJ2-7 | TRBV2 | CASDSALTYEQYF
TRBJ1-5 | TRBV6-4 | CASSENGGPGAQHF
TRBJ1-4 | TRBV30 | CACPGTSWGEKLFF
TRBJ1-4 | TRBV20-1 | CSASSGGGNEKLFF
TRBJ2-1 | TRBV18 | CASSPRDTSIRGSEQFF
TRBJ2-7 | TRBV7-9 | CASSSDYLRTYEQYF
TRBJ1-5 | TRBV7-4 | CATPGTGSNQPQHF